The 8 T cell receptor beta chains listed next were all sequenced from one sample in a study of blood T cells in healthy people across ages. Then a second PCR, running roughly 7 to 11 cycles, was carried out with a sample-barcoded 5' primer and a J-beta primer mix. One entry per CDR3 protein results from TCRdb running MiXCR on the 5' RACE reads. The repertoire holds some 800,000 distinct CDR3 sequences, with roughly 44% as singletons. Sequenced sample: blood. These receptors all stem from a man in his 60s in good health.

V is TRBV2 and J is TRBJ2-7; D gene ambiguous. Germline assignment: CDR1 SNHLY and CDR2 FYNNEI. V gave up 7 bases and J gave up 4 bases, with 14 bases separating them. The CDR3 runs to 13 residues. The CDR3 coding sequence is TGTGCCAGCACCCCCTCAACCAGTTACGAGCAGTACTTC. This codes for CASTPSTSYEQYF.

The chain employs TRBV20-1 and TRBJ1-5; D remains ambiguous. The V gene lost 5 bases and the J gene lost 0 bases, with 14 bases spanning the gap. Germline lookup yields CDR1 DFQATT and CDR2 SNEGSKA (reference sequence). CDR3 size: 15 residues. CDR3 in amino acids: CSASTGRNSNQPQHF. Here the CDR3 DNA reads TGCAGTGCTTCAACCGGGAGAAATAGCAATCAGCCCCAGCATTTT.

A few counts support this clonotype. The chain carries TRBV6-2 or TRBV6-3 and TRBJ2-3; D not resolved. The CDR3 has 11 residues. The V end was cut by 6 bases, the J end by 5 bases, with 6 bases between. Germline lookup yields CDR1 MNHEY and CDR2 SVGEGT. CDR3 in DNA: TGTGCCAGCAGCCAACGAGATACGCAGTATTTT. Amino acid sequence: CASSQRDTQYF.

This clonotype has a handful of counts. The chain has TRBV12-5 and TRBJ2-1; 8 nucleotides agree with TRBD1. The CDR3 is made up of 15 amino acids. Germline trimming cut 7 bases from V and 3 bases from J; bases unmatched to any gene: 8. CDR1 and CDR2 (germline): LGHNT, FRNRAP. CDR3: CASALDRVNYNEQFF. The DNA of the CDR3 is TGTGCTAGTGCCCTGGACAGGGTAAACTACAATGAGCAGTTCTTC.

This rearrangement joins TRBV30 to TRBJ1-2, with 8 bases fitting TRBD1. CDR3 length: 13 amino acids. In germline, CDR1 is GTSNPN, CDR2 SVGIG (reference sequence). The J segment lost 4 bases and the V segment lost 4 bases, leaving 5 bases of the junction unmatched. CDR3 nucleotides: TGTGCCTGGAAAGAGGACAGGGCCTATGGCTACACCTTC. Translating it yields CAWKEDRAYGYTF.

This clonotype occurred a few times. The genes are TRBV20-1 and TRBJ1-6; TRBD1 is a possible D gene (6 bases). The CDR3 contains 14 residues. V was pared by 6 bases and J by 7 bases, with 16 bases between. Germline V gives CDR1 DFQATT, CDR2 SNEGSKA (reference sequence). The CDR3 DNA reads as TGCAGTGCCTCACCGACAGGAGAGAATTCACCCCTCCACTTT. It yields the protein CSASPTGENSPLHF.

A note on this clonotype: An end of the junction differs from the germline gene, which may be a read error. The CDR3 here is CASSLVERGGYTF. The DNA for the CDR3 is TGCGCCAGCAGTTTAGTGGAGAGAGGAGGCTACACCTTC. The gene calls are TRBV28 and TRBJ1-2, with D unresolved. This CDR3 comprises 13 residues. The V gene's germline CDR1 is MDHEN and CDR2 SYDVKM.

This clonotype was seen many times. This chain links TRBV12-3 or TRBV12-4 with TRBJ2-5; D possibly matches TRBD1 or TRBD2 (5 bases each). The V end lost 2 bases, the J end lost 2 bases, and 15 bases lay between the germline ends. This CDR3 is 16 amino acids long. The CDR3 sequence is CASSLWSGGGQETQYF. The CDR3, as DNA: TGTGCCAGCAGTTTATGGTCTGGGGGTGGTCAAGAGACCCAGTACTTC.